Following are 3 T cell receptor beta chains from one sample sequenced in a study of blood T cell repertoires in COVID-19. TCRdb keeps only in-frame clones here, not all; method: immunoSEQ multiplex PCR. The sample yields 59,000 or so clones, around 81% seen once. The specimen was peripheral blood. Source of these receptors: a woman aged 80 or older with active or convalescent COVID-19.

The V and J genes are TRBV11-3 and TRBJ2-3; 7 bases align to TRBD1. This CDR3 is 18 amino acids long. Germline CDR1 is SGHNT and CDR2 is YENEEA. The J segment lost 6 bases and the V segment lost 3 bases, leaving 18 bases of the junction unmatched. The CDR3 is CASSFWGQPYSDRDTQYF. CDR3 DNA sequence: TGTGCCAGCAGCTTTTGGGGACAGCCTTATTCTGATAGGGATACGCAGTATTTT.

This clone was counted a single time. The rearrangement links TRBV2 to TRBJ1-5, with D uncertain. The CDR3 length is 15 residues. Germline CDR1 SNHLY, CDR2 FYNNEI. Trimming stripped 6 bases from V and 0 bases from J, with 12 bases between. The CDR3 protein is CASSQAGVSNQPQHF. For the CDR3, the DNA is TGTGCCAGCAGCCAAGCGGGTGTTAGCAATCAGCCCCAGCATTTT. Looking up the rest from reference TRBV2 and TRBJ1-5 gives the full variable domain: EPEVTQTPSHQVTQMGQEVILRCVPISNHLYFYWYRQILGQKVEFLVSFYNNEISEKSEIFDDQFSVERPDGSNFTLKIRSTKLEDSAMYFCASSQAGVSNQPQHFGDGTRLSIL.

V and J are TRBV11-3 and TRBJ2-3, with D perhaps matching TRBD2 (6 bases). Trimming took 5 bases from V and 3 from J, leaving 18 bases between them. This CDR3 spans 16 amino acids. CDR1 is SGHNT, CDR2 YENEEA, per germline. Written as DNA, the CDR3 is TGTGCCAGCAGCGAAGGGAGGACCACTATTACAGATACGCAGTATTTT. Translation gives CASSEGRTTITDTQYF.